The T cell receptor beta chain under discussion was sequenced for a study of cytomegalovirus exposure and HLA in healthy donors. The primer mix had 60 Vbeta and 13 Jbeta primers. Assay: immunoSEQ multiplex PCR; the TCRdb copy retains only in-frame clones and omits some. This sample has approximately 110,000 clones, with 12% to 15% found just once. This clone came up a few times. Its specificity is not known. The CDR3 is 15 amino acids. Germline V lookup: CDR1 LGHNA, CDR2 YSLEER. Trimming took 1 base from V and 2 from J, leaving 9 bases between them. Study findings and constraints: Association of a missense DCLRE1C variant with TCR beta V- and J-gene trimming was reported in a later analysis. The CMV antigen specificity of a few CMV-associated chains was confirmed through in vitro analysis.

The sequenced material came from PBMCs. The chain couples TRBV4-3 to TRBJ1-3; D not resolved. This clonotype was obtained from a female donor in good health and CMV-seronegative. The CDR3 sequence is CASSQGRAPGNTIYF. CDR3 sequence (DNA): TGCGCCAGCAGCCAAGGGAGGGCCCCTGGAAACACCATATATTTT.